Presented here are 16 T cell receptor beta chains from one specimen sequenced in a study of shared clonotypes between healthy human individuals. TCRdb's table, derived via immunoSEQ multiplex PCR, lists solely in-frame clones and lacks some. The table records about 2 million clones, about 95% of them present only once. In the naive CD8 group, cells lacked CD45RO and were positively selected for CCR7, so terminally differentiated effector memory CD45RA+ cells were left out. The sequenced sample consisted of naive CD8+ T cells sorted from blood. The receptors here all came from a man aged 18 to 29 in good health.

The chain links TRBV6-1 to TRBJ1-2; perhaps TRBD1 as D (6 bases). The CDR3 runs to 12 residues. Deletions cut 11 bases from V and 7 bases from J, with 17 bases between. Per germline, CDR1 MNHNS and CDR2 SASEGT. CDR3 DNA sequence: TGTGCCGGAAGGGGGAGGGGTGGTGGCTACACCTTC. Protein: CAGRGRGGGYTF.

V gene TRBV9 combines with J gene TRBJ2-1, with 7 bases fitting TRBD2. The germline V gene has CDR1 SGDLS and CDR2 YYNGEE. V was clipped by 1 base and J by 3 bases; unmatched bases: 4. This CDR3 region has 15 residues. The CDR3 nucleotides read TGTGCCAGCAGCGTATCTAGCGGCTTCTACAATGAGCAGTTCTTC. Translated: CASSVSSGFYNEQFF.

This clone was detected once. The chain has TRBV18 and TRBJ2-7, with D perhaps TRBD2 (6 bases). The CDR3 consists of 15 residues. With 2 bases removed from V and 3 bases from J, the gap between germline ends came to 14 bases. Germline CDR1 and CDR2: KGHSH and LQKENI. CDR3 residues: CASSPFLEGDYEQYF. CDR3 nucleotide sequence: TGTGCCAGCTCACCATTTCTGGAGGGAGACTACGAGCAGTACTTC.

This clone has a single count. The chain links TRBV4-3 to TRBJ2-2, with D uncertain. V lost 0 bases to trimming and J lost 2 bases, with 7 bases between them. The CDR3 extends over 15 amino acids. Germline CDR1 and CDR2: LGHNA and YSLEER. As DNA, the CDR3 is TGCGCCAGCAGCCAAGACACTATTAACACCGGGGAGCTGTTTTTT. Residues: CASSQDTINTGELFF.

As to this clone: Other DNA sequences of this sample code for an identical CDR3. CDR3 in DNA: TGTGCCAGCAGCTGGACATCATCCTACGAGCAGTACTTC. As protein: CASSWTSSYEQYF. J is TRBJ2-7 and V is TRBV7-8, with D possibly being TRBD1 (5 bases). Germline V gene lookup returns CDR1 SGHVS and CDR2 FQNEAQ. The CDR3 covers 13 residues. With 4 bases removed from V and 1 base from J, the gap between germline ends came to 8 bases.

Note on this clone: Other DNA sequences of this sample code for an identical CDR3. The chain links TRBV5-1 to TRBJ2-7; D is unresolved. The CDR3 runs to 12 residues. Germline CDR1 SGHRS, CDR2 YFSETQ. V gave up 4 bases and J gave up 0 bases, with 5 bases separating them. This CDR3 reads CASSLYSYEQYF. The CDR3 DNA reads TGCGCCAGCAGCCTATACTCCTACGAGCAGTACTTC.

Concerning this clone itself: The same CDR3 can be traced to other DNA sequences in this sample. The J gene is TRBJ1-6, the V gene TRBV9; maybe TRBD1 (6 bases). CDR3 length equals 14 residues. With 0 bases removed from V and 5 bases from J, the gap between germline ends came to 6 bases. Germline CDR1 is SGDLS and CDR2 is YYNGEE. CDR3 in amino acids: CASSVEGDNSPLHF. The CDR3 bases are TGTGCCAGCAGCGTAGAGGGGGATAATTCACCCCTCCACTTT.

The CDR3 loop reads CSVDPQDSGVDTQYF. The CDR3 DNA reads TGCAGCGTTGATCCGCAGGACAGCGGTGTGGATACGCAGTATTTT. The chain links TRBV29-1 to TRBJ2-3; tentatively, D is TRBD1 (6 bases). Trimming cost V 3 bases and J 6 bases, with 19 bases left between them. Per the germline V gene, CDR1 is SQVTM and CDR2 is ANQGSEA. CDR3 length: 15 residues.

CDR3 bases: TGTGCCTGGAGTGTCCCCCCACTAGCGAACTCCTACGAGCAGTACTTC. Residues: CAWSVPPLANSYEQYF. This chain links TRBV30 with TRBJ2-7; 7 positions match TRBD2. CDR3 length: 16 residues. V lost 0 bases, J lost 0 bases, and 8 bases stayed unmatched. The germline CDR1 and CDR2 sequences are GTSNPN and SVGIG (reference sequence).

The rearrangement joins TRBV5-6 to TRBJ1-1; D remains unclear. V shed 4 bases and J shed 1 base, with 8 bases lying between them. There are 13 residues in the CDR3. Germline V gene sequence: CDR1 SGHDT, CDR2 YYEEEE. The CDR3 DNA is TGTGCCAGCAGCAACGTCCCGAACACTGAAGCTTTCTTT. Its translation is CASSNVPNTEAFF.

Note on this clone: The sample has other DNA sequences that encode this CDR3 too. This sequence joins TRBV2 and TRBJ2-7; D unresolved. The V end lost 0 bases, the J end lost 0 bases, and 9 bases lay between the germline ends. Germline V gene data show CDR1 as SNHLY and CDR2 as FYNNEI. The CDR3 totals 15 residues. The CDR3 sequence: CASSEAAGSSYEQYF. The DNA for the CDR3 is TGTGCCAGCAGTGAAGCAGCCGGATCCTCCTACGAGCAGTACTTC.

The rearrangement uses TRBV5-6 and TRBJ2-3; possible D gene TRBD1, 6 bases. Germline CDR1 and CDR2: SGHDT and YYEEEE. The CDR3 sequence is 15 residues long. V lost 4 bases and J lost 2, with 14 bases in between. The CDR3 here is CASSVTGTLTDTQYF. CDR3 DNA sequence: TGTGCCAGCAGCGTGACAGGTACACTCACAGATACGCAGTATTTT.

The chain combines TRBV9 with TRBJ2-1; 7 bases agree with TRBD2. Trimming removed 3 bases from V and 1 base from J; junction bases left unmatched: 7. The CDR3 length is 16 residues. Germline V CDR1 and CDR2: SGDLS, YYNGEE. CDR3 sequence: CASSAPLAASYNEQFF. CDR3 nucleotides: TGTGCCAGCAGCGCCCCCCTAGCGGCTTCCTACAATGAGCAGTTCTTC.

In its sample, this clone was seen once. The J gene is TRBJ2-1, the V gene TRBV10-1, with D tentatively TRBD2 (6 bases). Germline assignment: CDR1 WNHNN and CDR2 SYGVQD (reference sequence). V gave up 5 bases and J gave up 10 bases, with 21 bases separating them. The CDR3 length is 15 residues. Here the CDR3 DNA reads TGCGCCAGCAGTACCGGGACTTTAGGCCTGGGGGAGCAGTTCTTC. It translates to CASSTGTLGLGEQFF.

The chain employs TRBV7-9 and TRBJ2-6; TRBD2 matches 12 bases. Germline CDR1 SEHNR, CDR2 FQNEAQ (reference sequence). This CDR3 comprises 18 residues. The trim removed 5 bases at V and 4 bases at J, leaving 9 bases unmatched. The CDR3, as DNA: TGTGCCAGCAGCACCGGACTAGCGGGACCCTCAGGGGCCAACGTCCTGACTTTC. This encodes CASSTGLAGPSGANVLTF.

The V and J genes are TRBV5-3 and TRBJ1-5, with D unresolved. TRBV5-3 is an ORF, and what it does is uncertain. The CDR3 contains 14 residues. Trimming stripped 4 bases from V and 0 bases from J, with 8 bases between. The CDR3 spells CARSRHYSNQPQHF. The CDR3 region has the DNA TGTGCCAGAAGCCGCCACTATAGCAATCAGCCCCAGCATTTT.